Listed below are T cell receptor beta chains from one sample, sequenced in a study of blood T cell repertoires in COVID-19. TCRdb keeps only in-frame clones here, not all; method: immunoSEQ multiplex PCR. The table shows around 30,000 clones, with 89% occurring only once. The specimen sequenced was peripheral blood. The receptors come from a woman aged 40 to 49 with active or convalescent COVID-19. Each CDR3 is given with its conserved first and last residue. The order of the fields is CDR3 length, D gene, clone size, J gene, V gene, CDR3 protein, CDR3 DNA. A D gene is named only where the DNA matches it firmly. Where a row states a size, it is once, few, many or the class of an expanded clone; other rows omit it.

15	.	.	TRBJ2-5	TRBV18	CASSPLSSNQETQYF	TGTGCCAGCTCACCCCTATCAAGCAACCAAGAGACCCAGTACTTC
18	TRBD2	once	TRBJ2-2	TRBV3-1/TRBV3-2	CASSQVLAGGLSPGELFF	TGTGCCAGCAGCCAAGTGCTAGCGGGGGGGTTGTCGCCCGGGGAGCTGTTTTTT
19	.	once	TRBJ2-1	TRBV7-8	CASSRPGINSRLDYNEQFF	TGTGCCAGCAGTCGTCCCGGGATCAATTCGCGCTTAGACTACAATGAGCAGTTCTTC
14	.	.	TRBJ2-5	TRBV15	CATSRDSREATQYF	TGTGCCACCAGCAGAGATAGCAGGGAGGCGACCCAGTACTTC
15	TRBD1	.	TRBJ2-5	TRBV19	CASSIVSGGEETQYF	TGTGCCAGTAGTATAGTTTCAGGGGGAGAGGAGACCCAGTACTTC
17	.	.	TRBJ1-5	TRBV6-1	CASSEAAAGISNQPQHF	TGTGCCAGCAGTGAAGCGGCTGCGGGGATTAGCAATCAGCCCCAGCATTTT
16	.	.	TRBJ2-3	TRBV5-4	CASSLEPSPPTDTQYF	TGTGCCAGCAGCTTGGAGCCTAGCCCCCCCACAGATACGCAGTATTTT
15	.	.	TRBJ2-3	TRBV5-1	CASTLRDTGTDTQYF	TGCGCCAGCACCCTCCGGGACACCGGCACAGATACGCAGTATTTT
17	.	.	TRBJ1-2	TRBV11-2	CASSLAVGGFSGYGYTF	TGTGCCAGCAGCTTAGCCGTGGGGGGGTTTTCAGGGTATGGCTACACCTTC
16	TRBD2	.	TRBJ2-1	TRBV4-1	CASTLLGGGANNEQFF	TGCGCCAGCACCCTCCTCGGCGGGGGGGCGAACAATGAGCAGTTCTTC
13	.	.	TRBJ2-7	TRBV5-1	CASSFDRLREQYF	TGCGCCAGCAGCTTCGACAGGCTCCGCGAGCAGTACTTC
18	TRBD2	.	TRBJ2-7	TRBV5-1	CASSLRTSGRAPTYEQYF	TGCGCCAGCAGCTTGAGGACTAGCGGGAGGGCCCCAACCTACGAGCAGTACTTC
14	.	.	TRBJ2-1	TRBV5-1	CASSLATGVDEQFF	TGCGCCAGCAGCTTGGCCACCGGAGTGGATGAGCAGTTCTTC
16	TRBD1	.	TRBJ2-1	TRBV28	CASSPLRDRVSNEQFF	TGTGCCAGCAGTCCCCTCCGGGACAGGGTGTCTAATGAGCAGTTCTTC
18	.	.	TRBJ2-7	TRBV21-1	CASSKALGDRYTTYEQYF	TGTGCCAGCAGCAAAGCGCTGGGGGACAGATATACGACCTACGAGCAGTACTTC
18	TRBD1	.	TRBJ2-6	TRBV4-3	CASSQVGQGLSGANVLTF	TGCGCCAGCAGCCAAGTAGGACAGGGGCTCTCTGGGGCCAACGTCCTGACTTTC
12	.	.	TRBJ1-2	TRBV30	CAWSARTGDGTF	TGTGCCTGGAGTGCCCGAACAGGCGACGGTACCTTC
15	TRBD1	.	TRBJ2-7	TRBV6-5	CASSSRDRALGEQYF	TGTGCCAGCAGTTCCCGGGACAGGGCCCTGGGCGAGCAGTACTTC